These 22 T cell receptor beta chains came from one sample sequenced in a study of cytomegalovirus exposure and HLA in healthy donors (dated by TCRdb to the late 2010s). Libraries were built with the immunoSEQ multiplex PCR assay. For the multiplex PCR, a mixture combining 60 forward primers for TCR Vbeta segments and 13 reverse primers for TCR Jbeta segments was used. TCRdb stores this immuneACCESS table with in-frame sequences only. Part of the clones is absent; in the studies checked, under half of the shortfall reflects unresolved V genes, and no reason is known for the rest. The sample has 90,000 to 130,000 clones on record, over 60% of them singletons. About an eighth of the sample comes from the top ten. Specimen: PBMCs. The receptors shown here come from a man younger than 45 in good health and CMV-seropositive.

The chain has TRBV4-3 and TRBJ2-7, with TRBD1 matching 8 bases. This CDR3 contains 15 residues. With V trimmed by 0 bases and J by 3 bases, 4 bases remained unmatched. The germline CDR1 and CDR2 sequences are LGHNA and YSLEER. CDR3 sequence: CASSQEGQVNYEQYF. In nucleotides, the CDR3 is TGCGCCAGCAGCCAAGAGGGACAGGTTAACTACGAGCAGTACTTC.

The chain joins TRBV4-3 to TRBJ2-7, with D maybe TRBD1 (5 bases). The length of the CDR3 is 14 residues. Trimming removed 1 base at V and 2 bases at J, with 9 bases between. CDR1 and CDR2 from the germline V gene are LGHNA and YSLEER. The DNA for the CDR3 is TGCGCCAGCAGCCAAGCGACAGCGACCTACGAGCAGTACTTC. Encoded protein: CASSQATATYEQYF.

This chain uses TRBV7-9 with TRBJ2-1; 11 positions agree with TRBD1. The V and J ends lost 1 base and 6 bases, in that order; junction bases with no gene match: 2. The CDR3 covers 15 residues. From germline, CDR1 is SEHNR and CDR2 FQNEAQ (reference sequence). The CDR3 loop is CASSLEGQGVNEQFF. DNA for the CDR3: TGTGCCAGCAGCTTAGAGGGACAGGGGGTCAATGAGCAGTTCTTC.

This chain joins TRBV4-1 and TRBJ2-5; D is perhaps TRBD1 (5 bases). V was pared by 6 bases and J by 3 bases, with 17 bases between. In germline, CDR1 is MGHRA, CDR2 YSYEKL. The CDR3 contains 15 residues. The CDR3 spells CASSGVGAGKETQYF. CDR3 sequence (DNA): TGCGCCAGCAGTGGCGTAGGGGCAGGGAAAGAGACCCAGTACTTC.

The chain is built from TRBV7-2 and TRBJ1-5; tentatively, D is TRBD1 (5 bases). The germline V gene has CDR1 SGHTA and CDR2 FQGNSA. The CDR3 is made up of 16 amino acids. Trimming left V 3 bases short and J 0 bases short, with 12 bases between. The CDR3 loop is CASSFDSYNSNQPQHF. CDR3 DNA sequence: TGTGCCAGCAGCTTCGACAGTTACAATAGCAATCAGCCCCAGCATTTT.

The chain employs TRBV30 and TRBJ1-2, with a possible D match to TRBD1 (5 bases). The CDR3 totals 14 residues. Per the germline V gene, CDR1 is GTSNPN and CDR2 is SVGIG (reference sequence). The ends were cut back, 0 bases at V and 3 bases at J, with 11 bases in the middle. This chain's CDR3 is CAWSVTGGHYGYTF. CDR3 in DNA: TGTGCCTGGAGTGTAACCGGGGGACACTATGGCTACACCTTC.

Only a few counts were recorded for this clone. The V call is TRBV28, the J call TRBJ1-5, with D unclear. Trimming removed 3 bases from V and 5 bases from J, with 11 bases in between. Per the germline V gene, CDR1 is MDHEN and CDR2 is SYDVKM. CDR3 size: 14 residues. The CDR3 DNA sequence: TGTGCCAGCAGTTTTTTGGCCGTGCATCAGCCCCAGCATTTT. Its protein product is CASSFLAVHQPQHF.

This chain links TRBV5-6 with TRBJ2-1; weak D call: TRBD2 (5 bases). CDR3 length equals 14 residues. The germline gives CDR1 SGHDT, CDR2 YYEEEE. The V end was cut by 3 bases, the J end by 5 bases, with 12 bases between. CDR3 sequence: CASSWSPGDNEQFF. The CDR3 coding sequence is TGTGCCAGCAGCTGGTCGCCCGGGGACAATGAGCAGTTCTTC.

The chain joins TRBV11-3 to TRBJ2-1, with a possible D match to TRBD2 (6 bases). Germline CDR1 reads SGHNT; CDR2 reads YENEEA. The CDR3 has 16 amino acids. The V end lost 4 bases, the J end lost 2 bases, and 15 bases lay between the germline ends. CDR3 coding DNA: TGTGCCAGCAGCTCCGGGGGTGGCAGAGCCTACAATGAGCAGTTCTTC. It yields the protein CASSSGGGRAYNEQFF.

The J gene is TRBJ1-1, the V gene TRBV6-6; D possibly corresponds to TRBD1 (5 bases). Germline V lookup: CDR1 MNHNY, CDR2 SVGAGI (reference sequence). The length of the CDR3 is 15 residues. The V end was cut by 4 bases, the J end by 7 bases, with 19 bases between. CDR3 DNA: TGTGCCAGCAGTTCCGGGGGGGGGATGGAACTTGAAGCTTTCTTT. Its protein product is CASSSGGGMELEAFF.

The gene calls are TRBV4-1 and TRBJ2-3; 12 nucleotides agree with TRBD2. The CDR3 length is 17 residues. Germline trimming cut 0 bases from V and 6 bases from J; bases unmatched to any gene: 7. In germline, CDR1 is MGHRA, CDR2 YSYEKL. The CDR3: CASSQDVASGGVDTQYF. Here the CDR3 DNA reads TGCGCCAGCAGCCAAGATGTGGCTAGCGGGGGGGTTGATACGCAGTATTTT.

The chain uses TRBV11-3 and TRBJ2-1; no firm D call. The germline gives CDR1 SGHNT, CDR2 YENEEA. V lost 2 bases to trimming and J lost 6 bases, with 8 bases between them. This CDR3 has 13 amino acids. The CDR3 region has the DNA TGTGCCAGCAGCTTACGGAGTCTCAATGAGCAGTTCTTC. This sequence encodes CASSLRSLNEQFF.

This chain uses TRBV5-1 with TRBJ2-1; TRBD1 might be the D (6 bases). Between the trimmed V and J ends, which lost 0 bases and 9 bases, there was a span of 16 bases. The length of the CDR3 is 15 residues. Looked up from germline, CDR1 is SGHRS and CDR2 is YFSETQ. The CDR3 DNA is TGCGCCAGCAGCTTGGCCGGACAGCCAAACGTTGAGCAGTTCTTC. This gives the protein CASSLAGQPNVEQFF.

The chain carries TRBV18 and TRBJ1-4; no clear D. Germline CDR1 reads KGHSH; CDR2 reads LQKENI. CDR3 length equals 13 residues. Deletions cut 1 base from V and 12 bases from J, with 12 bases between. CDR3 region: CASSPRGSRELFF. As DNA, the CDR3 is TGTGCCAGCTCACCACGAGGAAGCCGGGAACTGTTTTTT. Combining the CDR3 with reference TRBV18 and TRBJ1-4 gives the whole variable domain NAGVMQNPRHLVRRRGQEARLRCSPMKGHSHVYWYRQLPEEGLKFMVYLQKENIIDESGMPKERFSAEFPKEGPSILRIQQVVRGDSAAYFCASSPRGSRELFFGSGTQLSVL.

V gene TRBV7-2 combines with J gene TRBJ2-5, with 8 bases matching TRBD2. The ends lost 5 bases at V and 1 base at J; junction bases unmatched: 12. CDR1 and CDR2 (germline): SGHTA, FQGNSA. The CDR3 covers 17 residues. Here the CDR3 reads CASSPQAAGTSQETQYF. CDR3 nucleotide sequence: TGTGCCAGCAGCCCCCAGGCAGCGGGGACTAGCCAAGAGACCCAGTACTTC.

The V and J genes are TRBV27 and TRBJ1-2; D is undetermined. V dropped 5 bases and J dropped 0 bases, with 10 bases sitting between them. The CDR3 is 14 residues long. Germline V lookup: CDR1 MNHEY, CDR2 SMNVEV (reference sequence). The DNA for the CDR3 is TGTGCCAGCAGTCCCCGTTTAGCTAACTATGGCTACACCTTC. Its translation is CASSPRLANYGYTF.

This rearrangement joins TRBV4-3 to TRBJ1-4, with a tentative D call TRBD1 (6 bases). The germline V gene encodes CDR1 LGHNA and CDR2 YSLEER. The length of the CDR3 is 15 residues. The V end lost 6 bases, the J end lost 0 bases, and 11 bases lay between the germline ends. CDR3 region: CASRAGTSTNEKLFF. CDR3 in DNA: TGCGCCAGCAGAGCCGGGACATCAACTAATGAAAAACTGTTTTTT.

On this clone itself: The junction departs from germline at one end; a sequencing error may be responsible. This chain connects TRBV5-6 to TRBJ2-6; the match to TRBD1 covers 7 bases. The length of the CDR3 is 19 residues. Germline loops: CDR1 SGHDT, CDR2 YYEEEE. CDR3 nucleotides: TGTGCCAGCAGCTTGGCGACAGGGAATCCTACCTCTGGGGCCAACGGCCTGACTTTC. Translated: CASSLATGNPTSGANGLTF.

The V call is TRBV27, the J call TRBJ2-7, with D unresolved. The CDR3 contains 13 residues. Looked up from germline, CDR1 is MNHEY and CDR2 is SMNVEV (reference sequence). V lost 6 bases and J 0 bases, leaving 9 bases between the germline ends. This chain's CDR3 is CASRRLSSYEQYF. DNA for the CDR3: TGTGCCAGCAGGAGACTTAGCTCCTACGAGCAGTACTTC.

The CDR3 spells CASSKRTRDEQYF. The CDR3 nucleotides read TGTGCCAGTAGTAAAAGGACTAGGGACGAGCAGTACTTC. The V gene is TRBV19, the J gene TRBJ2-5; 7 positions match TRBD2. The J call may not be correct, given that the DNA end is closer to TRBJ2-7. The CDR3 is 13 residues long. Looked up from germline, CDR1 is LNHDA and CDR2 is SQIVND (reference sequence).

The chain has TRBV7-3 and TRBJ2-3; tentative D call: TRBD2 (5 bases). This CDR3 comprises 12 residues. Trimming left V 6 bases short and J 3 bases short, with 7 bases between. Per germline, CDR1 SGHTA and CDR2 FQGTGA. This chain's CDR3 is CASSRGTDTQYF. CDR3 coding DNA: TGTGCCAGCAGTCGGGGTACAGATACGCAGTATTTT.

This clone was seen just once. The chain has TRBV18 and TRBJ1-4; the match to TRBD1 covers 8 bases. The CDR3 contains 14 residues. Germline trimming cut 4 bases from V and 7 bases from J; bases unmatched to any gene: 5. Germline lookup yields CDR1 KGHSH and CDR2 LQKENI. The DNA for the CDR3 is TGTGCCAGCTCACTTCGGGACAGGCCTGAAAAACTGTTTTTT. Translating it yields CASSLRDRPEKLFF.